Following are 32 T cell receptor beta chains from one sample sequenced in a study of human T cells and chemical hapten exposure. TCRdb re-derived calls from the RACE reads in MiXCR, one entry per CDR3 protein. The data contain around 120,000 distinct CDR3 sequences, approximately 13% of them singletons. Time point noted: patch test 1, 2 weeks after DPC sensitization. Described treatment: therapeutic diphenylcyclopropenone sensitization with weekly scalp DPC. Sequenced material: whole blood, taken in connection with sensitization to the hapten diphenylcyclopropenone (DPC). These receptors all come from a man younger than 35 with alopecia areata. Some clones in this sample may be carry-over from other donors' samples.

This clonotype was seen more than once but under ten times. The CDR3 DNA follows: TGCGCCAGCAGCGTCTACGGGGCGAAGGACGGCTTTGGCTACACCTTC. This gives the protein CASSVYGAKDGFGYTF. The chain is built from TRBV5-1 and TRBJ1-2; tentative D call: TRBD1 (5 bases). V was shortened by 4 bases and J by 7 bases, with 23 bases between the two germline ends. This CDR3 spans 16 amino acids. CDR1 and CDR2 from the germline V gene are SGHRS and YFSETQ.

The chain has TRBV6-2 or TRBV6-3 and TRBJ1-1; perhaps TRBD1 as D (5 bases). Per the germline V gene, CDR1 is MNHEY and CDR2 is SVGEGT. This CDR3 is built from 15 residues. Trimming shortened V by 6 bases and J by 2 bases, and 16 bases separated the two germline ends. In nucleotides, the CDR3 is TGTGCCAGCAGAAATACTATGACAGTTAACACTGAAGCTTTCTTT. Translated, it gives CASRNTMTVNTEAFF.

This clonotype was detected only once. The chain recombines TRBV5-5 with TRBJ1-3; D call uncertain. This CDR3 has 12 residues. The V end was cut by 2 bases, the J end by 7 bases, with 7 bases between. CDR1 is SGHKS and CDR2 is YYEKEE in the germline V gene (reference sequence). DNA of the CDR3: TGTGCCAGCAGCTTTGATTCGAACACCATATATTTT. This encodes CASSFDSNTIYF.

This clonotype was observed a few times. The V gene is TRBV29-1, the J gene TRBJ2-2; TRBD2 matches 7 bases. Losses at the gene ends were 0 bases for V and 1 base for J; bases not matched to a gene: 5. CDR1 is SQVTM and CDR2 is ANQGSEA in the germline V gene. This CDR3 contains 16 residues. The CDR3 DNA reads as TGCAGCGTTGAAGAGGGTGCGGGGGTGAACACCGGGGAGCTGTTTTTT. This sequence encodes CSVEEGAGVNTGELFF.

This clonotype was detected a few times. The rearrangement uses TRBV7-9 and TRBJ1-2; maybe TRBD1 (6 bases). CDR1 and CDR2 from the germline V gene are SEHNR and FQNEAQ (reference sequence). The CDR3 runs to 14 residues. V was shortened by 2 bases and J by 5 bases, with 12 bases between the two germline ends. CDR3 DNA: TGTGCCAGCAGCTTACCCGCAGGGGCATATGGCTACACCTTC. This sequence encodes CASSLPAGAYGYTF.

The CDR3 loop reads CASSLFTGAWNTEAFF. CDR3 in DNA: TGCGCCAGCAGCCTATTCACGGGGGCCTGGAACACTGAAGCTTTCTTT. J is TRBJ1-1 and V is TRBV4-3; weak D call: TRBD1 (6 bases). Germline V CDR1 and CDR2: LGHNA, YSLEER. V was clipped by 4 bases and J by 1 base, with 16 bases between them. CDR3 size: 16 residues.

The table lists this clonotype with a few counts. The V and J genes are TRBV7-9 and TRBJ2-1; 7 bases fit TRBD2. This CDR3 contains 15 residues. Germline V gene lookup returns CDR1 SEHNR and CDR2 FQNEAQ (reference sequence). V lost 3 bases to trimming and J lost 5 bases; unmatched junction nucleotides: 7. The DNA for the CDR3 is TGTGCCAGCAGCTTGAAAGCGGGGACCCACAATGAGCAGTTCTTC. The encoded protein is CASSLKAGTHNEQFF. Supplemented by reference TRBV7-9 and TRBJ2-1, the full variable domain reads DTGVSQNPRHKITKRGQNVTFRCDPISEHNRLYWYRQTLGQGPEFLTYFQNEAQLEKSRLLSDRFSAERPKGSFSTLEIQRTEQGDSAMYLCASSLKAGTHNEQFFGPGTRLTVL.

The table lists this clonotype with a few counts. V usage is TRBV7-8 and J usage is TRBJ2-7; no reliable D call. Trimming took 5 bases from V and 3 from J, leaving 8 bases between them. The germline V gene encodes CDR1 SGHVS and CDR2 FQNEAQ. The CDR3 loop spans 12 amino acids. The CDR3 here is CASSPTNYEQYF. CDR3 bases: TGTGCCAGCAGCCCTACAAACTACGAGCAGTACTTC.

A word on this clonotype: The junction departs from germline at one end; a sequencing error may be responsible. The chain links TRBV7-6 to TRBJ2-7; tentative D call: TRBD1 (6 bases). There are 14 residues in the CDR3. In germline, CDR1 is SGHVS, CDR2 FNYEAQ. The CDR3 loop reads CVSSLETGSYEQYF. The CDR3 bases are TGTGTCAGCAGCTTAGAAACAGGGTCCTACGAGCAGTACTTC.

In this sample, this clonotype turned up once. The rearrangement uses TRBV12-3 or TRBV12-4 and TRBJ1-2; D gene uncertain. Trimming stripped 6 bases from V and 4 bases from J, with 12 bases between. The CDR3 spans 13 residues. CDR3 sequence: CASSFGRSYGYTF. DNA for the CDR3: TGTGCCAGCAGCTTCGGACGGAGCTATGGCTACACCTTC.

This clonotype was counted between two and nine times. Here the CDR3 reads CASSSDTGSNQPQHF. CDR3 sequence (DNA): TGTGCCAGCAGCTCAGACACAGGTAGCAATCAGCCCCAGCATTTT. The chain couples TRBV5-6 to TRBJ1-5; tentatively, D is TRBD1 (5 bases). CDR3 size: 15 residues. Trimming cost V 3 bases and J 0 bases, with 10 bases left between them. Germline V gene lookup returns CDR1 SGHDT and CDR2 YYEEEE. Looking up the rest from reference TRBV5-6 and TRBJ1-5 gives the full variable domain: DAGVTQSPTHLIKTRGQQVTLRCSPKSGHDTVSWYQQALGQGPQFIFQYYEEEERQRGNFPDRFSGHQFPNYSSELNVNALLLGDSALYLCASSSDTGSNQPQHFGDGTRLSIL.

This clonotype was counted at least ten times. The V call is TRBV11-1, the J call TRBJ2-1; D tentatively reads TRBD1 or TRBD2 (6 bases each). Germline-derived CDR1 and CDR2 are SGHAT and FQDESV (reference sequence). Trimming left V 8 bases short and J 8 bases short, with 16 bases between. The CDR3 extends over 13 amino acids. This CDR3 reads CASHMGGRYEQFF. The CDR3 DNA follows: TGTGCCAGCCACATGGGGGGCAGGTATGAGCAGTTCTTC.

The chain uses TRBV7-2 and TRBJ2-1, with D tentatively TRBD1 or TRBD2 (6 bases each). V lost 1 base and J lost 5, with 15 bases in between. The V gene's germline CDR1 is SGHTA and CDR2 FQGNSA. CDR3 length: 16 amino acids. CDR3 DNA: TGTGCCAGCAGCTTAGGGGACGGGGGCCAAAACAATGAGCAGTTCTTC. Its translation is CASSLGDGGQNNEQFF.

This chain links TRBV19 with TRBJ1-1; D is unresolved. CDR1 is LNHDA and CDR2 is SQIVND in the germline V gene (reference sequence). The CDR3 has 11 residues. Trimming took 5 bases from V and 6 from J, leaving 7 bases between them. This chain's CDR3 is CASSLRPEAFF. CDR3 nucleotide sequence: TGTGCCAGTAGTTTAAGGCCTGAAGCTTTCTTT.

This clonotype has more than one count but fewer than ten. The CDR3 loop reads CASSQPGPSREQYF. The CDR3 region has the DNA TGTGCCAGCAGCCAACCGGGGCCTTCTCGCGAGCAGTACTTC. The V and J genes are TRBV3-1 and TRBJ2-7, with D possibly called TRBD1 or TRBD2 (5 bases each). Trimming stripped 2 bases from V and 6 bases from J, with 14 bases between. Germline V gives CDR1 LGHDT, CDR2 YNNKEL (reference sequence). This CDR3 contains 14 residues.

The table lists this clonotype with many counts. The chain combines TRBV14 with TRBJ1-3; TRBD1 aligns across 9 bases. With V trimmed by 0 bases and J by 4 bases, 7 bases remained unmatched. Germline values: CDR1 SGHDN, CDR2 FVKESK. The CDR3 has 17 residues. The CDR3 here is CASSQDSGTGSGNTIYF. The CDR3, as DNA: TGTGCCAGCAGCCAAGACTCCGGGACAGGGTCAGGAAACACCATATATTTT.

J is TRBJ2-2 and V is TRBV12-5; 7 positions agree with TRBD1. Germline CDR1 and CDR2: LGHNT and FRNRAP. Germline trimming cut 8 bases from V and 2 bases from J; bases unmatched to any gene: 2. The CDR3 consists of 13 residues. CDR3 in amino acids: CASQGDNTGELFF. The CDR3 nucleotides read TGTGCTAGTCAGGGGGATAACACCGGGGAGCTGTTTTTT.

A few counts support this clonotype. The chain has TRBV6-5 and TRBJ1-6, with no clear D. Germline V gene data show CDR1 as MNHEY and CDR2 as SVGAGI. V lost 5 bases to trimming and J lost 5 bases, with 10 bases between them. There are 14 residues in the CDR3. The CDR3 DNA reads as TGTGCCAGCAGTCCCGGGATACATAATTCACCCCTCCACTTT. Amino acid sequence: CASSPGIHNSPLHF.

This clonotype was seen ten or more times. This sequence joins TRBV6-4 and TRBJ2-1; D is unresolved. The germline V and J ends were trimmed by 0 bases and 4 bases, with 13 bases remaining between them. The CDR3 runs 16 residues. Germline CDR1 is MRHNA and CDR2 is SNTAGT. The CDR3: CASSDSGTAPYNEQFF. The CDR3 DNA is TGTGCCAGCAGTGACTCGGGAACAGCACCGTACAATGAGCAGTTCTTC.

The chain combines TRBV7-9 with TRBJ2-5; D remains unclear. Trimming removed 4 bases from V and 5 bases from J, with 14 bases in between. The germline V gene has CDR1 SEHNR and CDR2 FQNEAQ (reference sequence). This CDR3 has 14 residues. Written as DNA, the CDR3 is TGTGCCAGCAGCTCAGACTGGGATCCGGAGACCCAGTACTTC. The encoded protein is CASSSDWDPETQYF. Full variable domain (outside the CDR3, taken from reference TRBV7-9 and TRBJ2-5): DTGVSQNPRHKITKRGQNVTFRCDPISEHNRLYWYRQTLGQGPEFLTYFQNEAQLEKSRLLSDRFSAERPKGSFSTLEIQRTEQGDSAMYLCASSSDWDPETQYFGPGTRLLVL.

This clonotype was counted between two and nine times. The rearrangement links TRBV4-1 to TRBJ1-1; possibly TRBD1 for D (5 bases). The CDR3 is 14 residues long. The V end was cut by 6 bases, the J end by 1 base, with 12 bases between. Germline V gene sequence: CDR1 MGHRA, CDR2 YSYEKL. CDR3 protein: CASRNTRANTEAFF. CDR3 DNA: TGCGCCAGCAGGAATACCAGGGCGAACACTGAAGCTTTCTTT.

This clonotype was recorded a few times. The chain couples TRBV28 to TRBJ2-4; D might be TRBD1 (6 bases). The CDR3 covers 13 residues. Trimming removed 2 bases from V and 7 bases from J, with 9 bases in between. From germline, CDR1 is MDHEN and CDR2 SYDVKM. The DNA for the CDR3 is TGTGCCAGCAGTTTAGGACAGCGGAACATTCAGTACTTC. As protein: CASSLGQRNIQYF.

The chain employs TRBV5-1 and TRBJ2-7; TRBD2 might be the D (5 bases). This CDR3 comprises 14 residues. Germline V lookup: CDR1 SGHRS, CDR2 YFSETQ. V lost 2 bases to trimming and J lost 7 bases, with 16 bases between them. The CDR3 sequence is CASSLGGEQLEQYF. CDR3 coding DNA: TGCGCCAGCAGCTTAGGTGGGGAGCAGTTGGAGCAGTACTTC. Full variable domain (outside the CDR3, taken from reference TRBV5-1 and TRBJ2-7): KAGVTQTPRYLIKTRGQQVTLSCSPISGHRSVSWYQQTPGQGLQFLFEYFSETQRNKGNFPGRFSGRQFSNSRSEMNVSTLELGDSALYLCASSLGGEQLEQYFGPGTRLTVT.

The DNA for the CDR3 is TGTGCCAGCAGCTTATTAACCAACAATCAGCCCCAGCATTTT. Translated: CASSLLTNNQPQHF. This rearrangement joins TRBV5-6 to TRBJ1-5; no definite D call. V lost 2 bases and J lost 3, with 9 bases in between. The CDR3 consists of 14 residues. CDR1 SGHDT and CDR2 YYEEEE come from the germline V gene.

This clonotype was seen more than once but under ten times. The gene calls are TRBV28 and TRBJ1-4; no definite D call. Trimming cost V 5 bases and J 4 bases, with 2 bases left between them. Looked up from germline, CDR1 is MDHEN and CDR2 is SYDVKM. This CDR3 is built from 11 residues. CDR3 loop: CASSNNEKLFF. In DNA, the CDR3 is TGTGCCAGCAGTAATAATGAAAAACTGTTTTTT.

This clonotype was recorded many times. The V call is TRBV20-1, the J call TRBJ1-6; 11 bases are shared with TRBD1. V was pared by 6 bases and J by 7 bases, with 2 bases of the junction left unmatched. The CDR3 is 13 amino acids. Germline loops: CDR1 DFQATT, CDR2 SNEGSKA (reference sequence). The CDR3 sequence is CSARTGGNSPLHF. The CDR3 bases are TGCAGTGCGAGGACAGGGGGCAATTCACCCCTCCACTTT.

J is TRBJ2-5 and V is TRBV10-2; maybe TRBD2 (6 bases). The germline V gene encodes CDR1 WSHSY and CDR2 SAAADI. The length of the CDR3 is 17 residues. The V gene lost 0 bases and the J gene lost 5 bases, with 19 bases spanning the gap. DNA for the CDR3: TGCGCCAGCAGTGAGTCATTGGGACGGGGAGGAGAGGAGACCCAGTACTTC. Protein product: CASSESLGRGGEETQYF.

This clonotype turned up a few times. The chain couples TRBV5-1 to TRBJ1-2, with D possibly TRBD1 on 5 matching bases. The CDR3 is 19 residues long. V lost 4 bases, J lost 4 bases, and 29 bases lay in between. Germline CDR1 reads SGHRS; CDR2 reads YFSETQ. The CDR3 coding sequence is TGCGCCAGCAGCCGGGGAGGGGTGGCGGAAAACCCGACTTCCTATGGCTACACCTTC. It codes for CASSRGGVAENPTSYGYTF.

The sample holds many counts of this clonotype. V is TRBV5-1 and J is TRBJ2-3, with D possibly being TRBD1 (6 bases). Germline CDR1 and CDR2: SGHRS and YFSETQ. Trimming removed 1 base from V and 2 bases from J, with 14 bases in between. The CDR3 runs to 16 residues. The CDR3 DNA reads TGCGCCAGCAGCTTGCGTGACTCAGGGGTCACAGATACGCAGTATTTT. Translation: CASSLRDSGVTDTQYF. Together with reference TRBV5-1 and TRBJ2-3, the CDR3 gives the full variable domain: KAGVTQTPRYLIKTRGQQVTLSCSPISGHRSVSWYQQTPGQGLQFLFEYFSETQRNKGNFPGRFSGRQFSNSRSEMNVSTLELGDSALYLCASSLRDSGVTDTQYFGPGTRLTVL.

The genes are TRBV20-1 and TRBJ2-5; weak D call: TRBD1 (6 bases). V shed 4 bases and J shed 7 bases, with 19 bases lying between them. The CDR3 is made up of 14 amino acids. CDR1 DFQATT and CDR2 SNEGSKA come from the germline V gene (reference sequence). The CDR3 is CSANKRDTTGTQYF. Written as DNA, the CDR3 is TGCAGTGCTAACAAAAGGGACACAACGGGGACCCAGTACTTC.

This clonotype has just a few counts. V and J are TRBV4-1 and TRBJ2-7; the match to TRBD1 covers 9 bases. Per germline, CDR1 MGHRA and CDR2 YSYEKL. V was clipped by 1 base and J by 1 base; unmatched bases: 5. The CDR3 extends over 16 amino acids. The CDR3 region is CASSQGGGTGSYEQYF. The CDR3 DNA reads TGCGCCAGCAGCCAAGGAGGGGGGACAGGGTCCTACGAGCAGTACTTC.

This clonotype was detected only a few times. V and J are TRBV12-3 or TRBV12-4 and TRBJ1-4; D is ambiguous. The CDR3 has 13 residues. V lost 1 base to trimming and J lost 6 bases, with 6 bases between them. The CDR3 DNA is TGTGCCAGCAGTTTAGTTCCTTATGAAAAACTGTTTTTT. Protein: CASSLVPYEKLFF.